The next 7 T cell receptor beta chains were all read from a single sample in a study of T cells in Graves' hyperthyroidism and ophthalmopathy. The TCR beta CDR3 regions underwent amplification using RNA transcripts as the source. HTBI primers were the set used in a first-round RT-PCR of the TCR CDR3. MiXCR, run by TCRdb on the multiplex PCR reads, gives a single entry per CDR3 protein. The table lists 700,000 or so distinct CDR3 sequences, over 15% of them singletons. The sequencing input was blood. These receptors all come from a young man with Graves' hyperthyroidism.

This clonotype was picked up many times. The chain links TRBV18 to TRBJ1-2; 7 bases map to TRBD1. CDR3 length: 14 residues. CDR1 is KGHSH, CDR2 LQKENI, per germline. Unmatched junction bases numbered 8, after V lost 5 bases and J lost 5 bases. CDR3 sequence: CASSSRDSDYGYTF. The CDR3 DNA is TGTGCCAGCTCATCACGGGACAGCGATTATGGCTACACCTTC.

This rearrangement joins TRBV9 to TRBJ1-5, with 9 positions matching TRBD1. Trimming at V came to 0 bases and at J to 5 bases, leaving 3 bases not matched to a gene. Germline loops: CDR1 SGDLS, CDR2 YYNGEE. The CDR3 consists of 15 residues. The CDR3 coding sequence is TGTGCCAGCAGCGTAGCGGGACAGGGAGATCAGCCCCAGCATTTT. Translation gives CASSVAGQGDQPQHF. The entire variable domain, with the rest obtained from reference TRBV9 and TRBJ1-5, is as follows: DSGVTQTPKHLITATGQRVTLRCSPRSGDLSVYWYQQSLDQGLQFLIQYYNGEERAKGNILERFSAQQFPDLHSELNLSSLELGDSALYFCASSVAGQGDQPQHFGDGTRLSIL.

This clonotype was seen only a few times. This chain connects TRBV2 to TRBJ2-3, with TRBD2 matching over 12 bases. Germline CDR1 reads SNHLY; CDR2 reads FYNNEI. V shed 8 bases and J 0 bases; nucleotides not matched to a gene: 12. There are 18 residues in the CDR3. The CDR3 sequence is CASLPGLAGTGSTDTQYF. CDR3 nucleotide sequence: TGTGCCAGCCTCCCCGGACTAGCGGGGACGGGGAGCACAGATACGCAGTATTTT.

This clonotype was seen at least ten times. This sequence joins TRBV7-6 and TRBJ1-5; the D gene is possibly TRBD1 (6 bases). V gave up 0 bases and J gave up 2 bases, with 8 bases separating them. The CDR3 sequence is 15 residues long. From germline, CDR1 is SGHVS and CDR2 FNYEAQ. The CDR3 DNA is TGTGCCAGCAGCTTAGCGGCAGGGGGCAATCAGCCCCAGCATTTT. Translated, it gives CASSLAAGGNQPQHF.

This clonotype was seen many times. The chain uses TRBV12-3 or TRBV12-4 and TRBJ1-5; D remains unclear. The CDR3 loop spans 13 amino acids. V was pared by 7 bases and J by 5 bases, with 12 bases between. In DNA, the CDR3 is TGTGCCAGCACCCCAGACGGGTATCAGCCCCAGCATTTT. Protein product: CASTPDGYQPQHF.

This clonotype appeared many times. The chain is built from TRBV2 and TRBJ2-3, with unresolved D. The CDR3 contains 15 residues. The V gene lost 1 base and the J gene lost 0 bases, with 8 bases spanning the gap. Germline lookup yields CDR1 SNHLY and CDR2 FYNNEI. The CDR3 is CASSEGVSSTDTQYF. CDR3 in DNA: TGTGCCAGCAGTGAAGGGGTCTCTAGCACAGATACGCAGTATTTT.

The chain is built from TRBV6-2 or TRBV6-3 and TRBJ2-1; maybe TRBD2 (7 bases). V was pared by 5 bases and J by 11 bases, with 13 bases between. This CDR3 region has 12 residues. From germline, CDR1 is MNHEY and CDR2 SVGEGT. The chain's CDR3 is CASSVGGGQQFF. The DNA of the CDR3 is TGTGCCAGCAGTGTGGGGGGGGGGCAGCAGTTCTTC.